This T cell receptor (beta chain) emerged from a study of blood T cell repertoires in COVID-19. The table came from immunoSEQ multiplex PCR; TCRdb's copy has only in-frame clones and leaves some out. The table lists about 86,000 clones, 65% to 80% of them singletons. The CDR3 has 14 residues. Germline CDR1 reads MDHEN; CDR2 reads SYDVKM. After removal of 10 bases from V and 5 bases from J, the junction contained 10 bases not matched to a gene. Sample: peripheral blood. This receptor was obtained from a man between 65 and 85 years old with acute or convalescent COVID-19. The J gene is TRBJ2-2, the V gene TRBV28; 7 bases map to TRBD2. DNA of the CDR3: TGTGCCACTTTGAGGACTAGACAAACCGGGGAGCTGTTTTTT. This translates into CATLRTRQTGELFF.